The 27 T cell receptor beta chains below come from one sample, sequenced in a study of OX40 agonist ivuxolimab in advanced cancers. Data came from immunoSEQ multiplex PCR; TCRdb stores just in-frame clones and leaves some out. The table records 60,000 to 90,000 clones, around nine tenths of them present only once. This material consisted of CD4+ or CD8+ T cells sorted from blood, taken in a trial of the OX40 agonist ivuxolimab. The source is an adult with an advanced solid tumor such as melanoma, head and neck, liver or kidney cancer.

The chain joins TRBV29-1 to TRBJ1-5; D is possibly TRBD1 (6 bases). The CDR3 runs to 14 residues. Trimming took 7 bases from V and 4 from J, leaving 17 bases between them. CDR1 and CDR2 (germline): SQVTM, ANQGSEA. The CDR3 DNA reads TGCAGCGCAATGGGGGACACCCAGAATCAGCCCCAGCATTTT. It encodes CSAMGDTQNQPQHF.

This chain links TRBV28 with TRBJ1-3, with 10 positions matching TRBD1. The CDR3 loop spans 16 amino acids. CDR1 is MDHEN, CDR2 SYDVKM, per germline. V dropped 6 bases and J dropped 0; count of bases not matched to a gene: 5. Here the CDR3 reads CASRTGGLHSGNTIYF. CDR3 coding DNA: TGTGCCAGCAGGACAGGGGGCCTTCACTCTGGAAACACCATATATTTT.

J is TRBJ2-2 and V is TRBV7-6; D is unclear. The CDR3 spans 13 residues. The ends were cut back, 1 base at V and 8 bases at J, with 8 bases in the middle. Germline loops: CDR1 SGHVS, CDR2 FNYEAQ. CDR3 in amino acids: CASSLETQGELFF. The CDR3 DNA reads as TGTGCCAGCAGCTTAGAAACTCAGGGGGAGCTGTTTTTT.

This chain uses TRBV7-3 with TRBJ1-1; 8 bases match TRBD1. The CDR3 contains 16 residues. The ends lost 0 bases at V and 4 bases at J; junction bases unmatched: 7. The germline CDR1 and CDR2 sequences are SGHTA and FQGTGA. CDR3 in amino acids: CASSLTSQGAGTEAFF. DNA for the CDR3: TGTGCCAGCAGCTTAACGTCTCAGGGGGCCGGCACTGAAGCTTTCTTT.

V gene TRBV30 combines with J gene TRBJ1-4; D gene ambiguous. This CDR3 contains 13 residues. CDR1 GTSNPN and CDR2 SVGIG come from the germline V gene (reference sequence). Trimming left V 2 bases short and J 4 bases short, with 8 bases between. This CDR3 reads CAWSTVLNEKLFF. CDR3 in DNA: TGTGCCTGGAGTACAGTACTTAATGAAAAACTGTTTTTT. Full variable domain (outside the CDR3, taken from reference TRBV30 and TRBJ1-4): SQTIHQWPATLVQPVGSPLSLECTVEGTSNPNLYWYRQAAGRGLQLLFYSVGIGQISSEVPQNLSASRPQDRQFILSSKKLLLSDSGFYLCAWSTVLNEKLFFGSGTQLSVL.

The CDR3 reads CASSRSETQYF. Here the CDR3 DNA reads TGTGCCAGCAGTCGATCTGAGACCCAGTACTTC. This chain uses TRBV2 with TRBJ2-5; D is unclear. The CDR3 covers 11 residues. V gave up 5 bases and J gave up 5 bases, with 6 bases separating them. From germline, CDR1 is SNHLY and CDR2 FYNNEI.

This chain links TRBV4-1 with TRBJ2-7; TRBD1 might be the D (6 bases). Germline CDR1 MGHRA, CDR2 YSYEKL. The CDR3 has 16 amino acids. Between the trimmed V and J ends, which lost 4 bases and 0 bases, there was a span of 16 bases. CDR3 in amino acids: CASSLLLRQDSYEQYF. CDR3 nucleotides: TGCGCCAGCAGCCTCCTTCTTAGACAGGACTCCTACGAGCAGTACTTC.

A few counts support this clone. The chain joins TRBV30 to TRBJ1-5; 12 nucleotides align to TRBD1. The trim removed 4 bases at V and 6 bases at J, leaving 4 bases unmatched. The CDR3 extends over 14 amino acids. CDR1 is GTSNPN and CDR2 is SVGIG in the germline V gene (reference sequence). The CDR3, as DNA: TGTGCCTGGAAAGGGACAGGGGGCAGTCAGCCCCAGCATTTT. Translated, it gives CAWKGTGGSQPQHF.

The chain joins TRBV7-9 to TRBJ2-1; 9 bases align to TRBD1. The CDR3 covers 16 residues. V lost 1 base and J lost 5; bases outside the gene matches: 6. Germline loops: CDR1 SEHNR, CDR2 FQNEAQ (reference sequence). In DNA, the CDR3 is TGTGCCAGCAGCTTAGTCCGGGACAGGGATAACAATGAGCAGTTCTTC. Translation gives CASSLVRDRDNNEQFF.

J is TRBJ2-7 and V is TRBV18; 15 nucleotides line up with TRBD2. Germline values: CDR1 KGHSH, CDR2 LQKENI. This CDR3 is built from 15 residues. The V gene end was trimmed by 6 bases and the J gene end by 5 bases; junction bases not matched to a gene: 5. The CDR3 nucleotides are TGTGCCAGCTCCAAAGGACTAGCGGGAGGGGACGAGCAGTACTTC. It translates to CASSKGLAGGDEQYF.

The chain recombines TRBV5-4 with TRBJ2-2, with 11 bases matching TRBD1. The CDR3 runs 15 residues. The junction had 5 bases not matched to a gene; V was cut back by 4 bases and J by 6 bases. Germline V gene sequence: CDR1 SGHNT, CDR2 YYREEE (reference sequence). The CDR3 is CASSIGQGAAGELFF. The CDR3 DNA reads TGTGCCAGCAGCATCGGACAGGGGGCCGCCGGGGAGCTGTTTTTT.

The count of this clone is one. The chain links TRBV19 to TRBJ1-5, with 11 bases fitting TRBD1. Germline V gene data show CDR1 as LNHDA and CDR2 as SQIVND (reference sequence). CDR3 length equals 15 residues. The junction had 4 bases not matched to a gene; V was cut back by 4 bases and J by 5 bases. The CDR3 sequence is CASSTGQGVYQPQHF. Written as DNA, the CDR3 is TGTGCCAGTAGTACGGGACAGGGGGTCTATCAGCCCCAGCATTTT.

V is TRBV29-1 and J is TRBJ2-3, with D perhaps TRBD1 (5 bases). Germline values: CDR1 SQVTM, CDR2 ANQGSEA. V lost 5 bases to trimming and J lost 2 bases, with 8 bases between them. The CDR3 is made up of 12 amino acids. CDR3 sequence (DNA): TGCAGCGTTTCGGACACCACAGATACGCAGTATTTT. Translating it yields CSVSDTTDTQYF.

The V and J genes are TRBV10-3 and TRBJ2-1; D unresolved. CDR1 and CDR2 (germline): ENHRY, SYGVKD. V lost 2 bases to trimming and J lost 1 base, with 6 bases between them. The CDR3 spans 14 residues. The CDR3 DNA is TGTGCCATCAGTGAGGGGGTGTCCTACAATGAGCAGTTCTTC. Encoded protein: CAISEGVSYNEQFF.

The J gene is TRBJ1-2, the V gene TRBV5-1; TRBD1 is a possible D gene (5 bases). The germline CDR1 and CDR2 sequences are SGHRS and YFSETQ. Trimming pared 4 bases from V and 3 bases from J, leaving 13 bases between. The length of the CDR3 is 14 residues. The DNA for the CDR3 is TGCGCCAGCAGCACGGCGGGGGGAGACTATGGCTACACCTTC. This gives the protein CASSTAGGDYGYTF.

J is TRBJ1-3 and V is TRBV7-2, with a possible D match to TRBD1 (5 bases). The CDR3 covers 14 residues. Per the germline V gene, CDR1 is SGHTA and CDR2 is FQGNSA. Trimming removed 1 base at V and 8 bases at J, with 12 bases between. CDR3 residues: CASSLVGGEDTIYF. The CDR3, as DNA: TGTGCCAGCAGCTTAGTTGGAGGGGAGGACACCATATATTTT.

This chain links TRBV10-3 with TRBJ2-3; the match to TRBD1 covers 9 bases. CDR3 size: 14 residues. Germline-derived CDR1 and CDR2 are ENHRY and SYGVKD. The trim removed 4 bases at V and 6 bases at J, leaving 5 bases unmatched. Written as DNA, the CDR3 is TGTGCCATCAGTGGGTGGACAGGGGCCGATACGCAGTATTTT. Its translation: CAISGWTGADTQYF.

This clone was seen only once. This chain uses TRBV28 with TRBJ2-3; 9 bases agree with TRBD2. The junction had 13 bases not matched to a gene; V was cut back by 2 bases and J by 1 base. The germline V gene encodes CDR1 MDHEN and CDR2 SYDVKM. The CDR3 has 19 amino acids. CDR3 loop: CASSLIRRGGVRGTDTQYF. DNA for the CDR3: TGTGCCAGCAGTTTAATCCGACGCGGGGGGGTCCGTGGCACAGATACGCAGTATTTT.

The J gene is TRBJ2-3, the V gene TRBV10-3; either TRBD1 or TRBD2 may supply D (5 bases each). Trimming shortened V by 3 bases and J by 0 bases, and 13 bases separated the two germline ends. Germline assignment: CDR1 ENHRY and CDR2 SYGVKD. This CDR3 is built from 16 residues. The CDR3 DNA sequence: TGTGCCATCAGTGACATGAGGGGCCTTAGCACAGATACGCAGTATTTT. Protein sequence: CAISDMRGLSTDTQYF.

V and J are TRBV4-1 and TRBJ2-5, with TRBD1 identical over 7 bases. Near its end, the DNA agrees better with TRBJ2-7, so the J call may be wrong. This CDR3 is 20 amino acids long. Per the germline V gene, CDR1 is MGHRA and CDR2 is YSYEKL. CDR3 amino acids: CASSQDWSPTGSSTSYEQYF. In nucleotides, the CDR3 is TGCGCCAGCAGCCAAGATTGGTCCCCGACAGGGAGCAGCACCTCCTACGAGCAGTACTTC.

This chain joins TRBV28 and TRBJ1-1, with 10 bases lining up with TRBD1. CDR3 size: 16 residues. Trimming took 5 bases from V and 0 from J; bases not matched to a gene: 6. CDR1 is MDHEN, CDR2 SYDVKM, per germline. The CDR3 region is CASSRQGAIMNTEAFF. The CDR3, as DNA: TGTGCCAGCAGTCGACAGGGGGCCATAATGAACACTGAAGCTTTCTTT.

This rearrangement joins TRBV7-9 to TRBJ1-5; D perhaps matches TRBD1 (5 bases). Trimming took off 5 bases at V and 5 bases at J, with 13 bases between the two ends. The germline gives CDR1 SEHNR, CDR2 FQNEAQ (reference sequence). The CDR3 length is 14 residues. The CDR3 nucleotides read TGTGCCAGCAGCCCTGTGGGGCAGTATCAGCCCCAGCATTTT. This codes for CASSPVGQYQPQHF.

V is TRBV28 and J is TRBJ2-1; TRBD2 agrees at 14 bases. The CDR3 has 16 residues. Looked up from germline, CDR1 is MDHEN and CDR2 is SYDVKM. V gave up 5 bases and J gave up 12 bases; unmatched junction bases: 12. CDR3 bases: TGTGCCAGCAGTACAACCGGGACTAGCGGGAGAAGTGGGCAGTTCTTC. It translates to CASSTTGTSGRSGQFF.

The rearrangement links TRBV10-3 to TRBJ1-5; maybe TRBD1 (6 bases). CDR3 length equals 15 residues. The V gene's germline CDR1 is ENHRY and CDR2 SYGVKD. Trimming cost V 3 bases and J 0 bases, with 9 bases left between them. CDR3 DNA sequence: TGTGCCATCAGTGATTCAGGGGATAGCAATCAGCCCCAGCATTTT. Translation: CAISDSGDSNQPQHF.

The rearrangement links TRBV14 to TRBJ1-3; 8 bases are a match to TRBD1. Germline V lookup: CDR1 SGHDN, CDR2 FVKESK. With 5 bases clipped from V and 3 bases from J, the junction kept 6 bases outside the gene matches. The length of the CDR3 is 15 residues. CDR3 bases: TGTGCCAGCAGCTACCAACAGGGGGTTGGAAACACCATATATTTT. Its translation is CASSYQQGVGNTIYF.

The chain uses TRBV28 and TRBJ1-2, with D unresolved. Germline assignment: CDR1 MDHEN and CDR2 SYDVKM. CDR3 length: 12 residues. V lost 3 bases, J lost 5 bases, and 7 bases lay in between. The CDR3 sequence: CASSFGGYGYTF. The CDR3, as DNA: TGTGCCAGCAGTTTCGGCGGGTATGGCTACACCTTC.

This rearrangement joins TRBV5-1 to TRBJ2-1; TRBD1 matches at 8 bases. The CDR3 contains 15 residues. Losses at the gene ends were 4 bases for V and 1 base for J; bases not matched to a gene: 4. Germline CDR1 SGHRS, CDR2 YFSETQ. CDR3 region: CASSPGQGSYNEQFF. The CDR3, as DNA: TGCGCCAGCAGCCCCGGACAGGGTTCCTACAATGAGCAGTTCTTC.